This is a list of T cell receptor beta chains from one sample in a study of CD8 T cells in Susac syndrome. TCRdb re-analysed the immunoSEQ multiplex PCR reads in MiXCR, keeping a single row per CDR3 protein. The table lists over 150,000 distinct CDR3 sequences, around 94% of them singletons. Input material: CD4+ T cells from PBMCs. The origin of the receptors is a human donor with Susac syndrome. The CDR3 runs from the conserved cysteine through the conserved F or W. Each record gives: J gene, V gene, D gene, clone size, CDR3 DNA, CDR3 protein. D genes are given only for firm matches. Size values are once, few and many counts, or a class for expanded clones, and some rows have none.

J: TRBJ2-7
V: TRBV2
D: NA
size: NA
DNA: TGTGCCAGCAAGAGGGCACCAAACTCCTACGAGCAGTACTTC
CDR3: CASKRAPNSYEQYF

J: TRBJ1-5
V: TRBV20-1
D: NA
size: NA
DNA: TGCAGTGCTGGGCCTACAGGGTACGGGGATCAGCCCCAGCATTTT
CDR3: CSAGPTGYGDQPQHF

J: TRBJ1-1
V: TRBV18
D: TRBD1
size: NA
DNA: TGTGCCAGCTCACCATTACCCAGGGGGAAGATGAACACTGAAGCTTTCTTT
CDR3: CASSPLPRGKMNTEAFF

J: TRBJ2-1
V: TRBV11-2
D: NA
size: NA
DNA: TGTGCCAGCAGCCCGAGGTTCGAGGTCCAGGGCAATGAGCAGTTCTTC
CDR3: CASSPRFEVQGNEQFF

J: TRBJ2-1
V: TRBV25-1
D: NA
size: NA
DNA: TGTGCCAGCAGTCGGCAGGGTCCCTACAATGAGCAGTTCTTC
CDR3: CASSRQGPYNEQFF

J: TRBJ2-5
V: TRBV5-1
D: TRBD2
size: once
DNA: TGCGCCAGCAGCACGGGGACTAGCCAAGAGACCCAGTACTTC
CDR3: CASSTGTSQETQYF

J: TRBJ2-1
V: TRBV7-8
D: TRBD2
size: NA
DNA: TGTGCCAGCAGCCCGGGACTAGCGGCCCAAAGCTCCTACAATGAGCAGTTCTTC
CDR3: CASSPGLAAQSSYNEQFF

J: TRBJ2-1
V: TRBV6-4
D: TRBD2
size: once
DNA: TGTGCCAGCAGTGACTCCCAGCGGGACTCCTACAATGAGCAGTTCTTC
CDR3: CASSDSQRDSYNEQFF

J: TRBJ1-2
V: TRBV7-9
D: TRBD1
size: NA
DNA: TGTGCCAGCGACGGACAGGGGGCGTGGGACTATGGCTACACCTTC
CDR3: CASDGQGAWDYGYTF

J: TRBJ2-5
V: TRBV5-1
D: NA
size: NA
DNA: TGCGCCAGCAGCTTGGCCGGGAACCAAGAGACCCAGTACTTC
CDR3: CASSLAGNQETQYF

J: TRBJ2-3
V: TRBV12-3/TRBV12-4
D: TRBD2
size: once
DNA: TGTGCCAGCAGTCCCGGGACTAGCGGCACAGATACGCAGTATTTT
CDR3: CASSPGTSGTDTQYF

J: TRBJ1-6
V: TRBV6-5
D: NA
size: NA
DNA: TGTGCCAGCAGTTACTCCGGGGGCTCGGATTCACCCCTCCACTTT
CDR3: CASSYSGGSDSPLHF

J: TRBJ1-4
V: TRBV28
D: NA
size: once
DNA: TGTGCCAGCAGTAACAGGGTTTACTTTGAAAAACTGTTTTTT
CDR3: CASSNRVYFEKLFF

J: TRBJ2-7
V: TRBV6-5
D: TRBD1
size: NA
DNA: TGTGCCAGCCGAGGGGGCCAGGGGTCCTACGAGCAGTACTTC
CDR3: CASRGGQGSYEQYF

J: TRBJ2-5
V: TRBV20-1
D: NA
size: NA
DNA: TGCAGTGCTAGGAGTGCGGAGACCCAGTACTTC
CDR3: CSARSAETQYF

J: TRBJ2-5
V: TRBV20-1
D: TRBD1
size: NA
DNA: TGCAGTGCCTGCGACCCCGGACAGGGTCAACAAGAGACCCAGTACTTC
CDR3: CSACDPGQGQQETQYF

J: TRBJ2-5
V: TRBV5-4
D: TRBD1
size: NA
DNA: TGTGCCAGCAGCTTGGACAGGGGGTCGGCAGAGACCCAGTACTTC
CDR3: CASSLDRGSAETQYF

J: TRBJ2-5
V: TRBV11-2
D: TRBD2
size: NA
DNA: TGTGCCAGCAGCTTAGGGCGACTAGCGGTAAACCAAGAGACCCAGTACTTC
CDR3: CASSLGRLAVNQETQYF

J: TRBJ2-5
V: TRBV5-1
D: NA
size: NA
DNA: TGCGCCAGCAGCTTTCTCGGGGGTATGGAGACCCAGTACTTC
CDR3: CASSFLGGMETQYF

J: TRBJ1-5
V: TRBV30
D: NA
size: once
DNA: TGTGCCTGGAGTGTATCAGTAAATCAGCCCCAGCATTTT
CDR3: CAWSVSVNQPQHF

J: TRBJ2-3
V: TRBV20-1
D: NA
size: NA
DNA: TGCAGTGCCCCAATTCGGACGGGCACAGATACGCAGTATTTT
CDR3: CSAPIRTGTDTQYF

J: TRBJ2-7
V: TRBV3-1
D: NA
size: NA
DNA: TGTGCCAGCAGCCAAGGGGGCGTCAACGAGCAGTACTTC
CDR3: CASSQGGVNEQYF

J: TRBJ2-5
V: TRBV30
D: TRBD2
size: NA
DNA: TGTGCCTGGAGTGTACTCGGGGGGGAGACCCAGTACTTC
CDR3: CAWSVLGGETQYF

J: TRBJ2-3
V: TRBV9
D: TRBD1
size: NA
DNA: TGTGCCAGCAGCGGCGCCGGGACAGGAATAGCCGATACGCAGTATTTT
CDR3: CASSGAGTGIADTQYF

J: TRBJ1-3
V: TRBV28
D: TRBD1
size: NA
DNA: TGTGCCAGCTGCTACAGGGGCTCTGGAAACACCATATATTTT
CDR3: CASCYRGSGNTIYF

J: TRBJ2-1
V: TRBV6-2/TRBV6-3
D: NA
size: NA
DNA: TGTGCCGCGGAGGACCCACACTTTAGCTCCTACAATGAGCAGTTCTTC
CDR3: CAAEDPHFSSYNEQFF

J: TRBJ2-3
V: TRBV29-1
D: TRBD1
size: NA
DNA: TGCAGCGTCGCCGGGACAGGTTCCGGTACGCAGTATTTT
CDR3: CSVAGTGSGTQYF

J: TRBJ2-4
V: TRBV28
D: NA
size: NA
DNA: TGTGCCACCACGCTACTTGACATTCAGTACTTC
CDR3: CATTLLDIQYF

J: TRBJ2-5
V: TRBV5-6
D: TRBD2
size: NA
DNA: TGTGCCAGCAGCCGGGGACTAGCGGGGGTTGCGGAGACCCAGTACTTC
CDR3: CASSRGLAGVAETQYF

J: TRBJ2-7
V: TRBV12-3/TRBV12-4
D: NA
size: NA
DNA: TGTGCCAGCCTTTCGGGAAACGAGCAGTACTTC
CDR3: CASLSGNEQYF

J: TRBJ2-7
V: TRBV21-1
D: NA
size: NA
DNA: TGTGCCAGACTGCTCTACGAGCAGTACTTC
CDR3: CARLLYEQYF

J: TRBJ2-3
V: TRBV6-2/TRBV6-3
D: TRBD1
size: NA
DNA: TGTGCCAGCAGTCCGAAGGGCAGGGGGCCAGGTACGCAGTATTTT
CDR3: CASSPKGRGPGTQYF

J: TRBJ1-2
V: TRBV18
D: NA
size: NA
DNA: TGTGCCAGCTCATCAGGACGAACCGTTAATGGCTACACCTTC
CDR3: CASSSGRTVNGYTF

J: TRBJ1-5
V: TRBV28
D: NA
size: NA
DNA: TGTGCCAGCAGCCGAGATAATCAGCCCCAGCATTTT
CDR3: CASSRDNQPQHF

J: TRBJ2-7
V: TRBV20-1
D: TRBD2
size: NA
DNA: TGCAGTGCTAGTCGCCTAGCGGGGGGAGGGGAGCAGTACTTC
CDR3: CSASRLAGGGEQYF

J: TRBJ2-5
V: TRBV28
D: NA
size: NA
DNA: TGTGCCAGCAGTTTAGGACGGCAAGAGACCCAGTACTTC
CDR3: CASSLGRQETQYF

J: TRBJ2-5
V: TRBV20-1
D: TRBD2
size: NA
DNA: TGCAGTGCTAGAGTAGTAGCGGGGGGCGGGGAGACCCAGTACTTC
CDR3: CSARVVAGGGETQYF

J: TRBJ2-3
V: TRBV29-1
D: TRBD1
size: few
DNA: TGCAGCGTTGAGGGCAGGGGGTTAGATACGCAGTATTTT
CDR3: CSVEGRGLDTQYF

J: TRBJ2-5
V: TRBV9
D: TRBD1
size: NA
DNA: TGTGCCAGCAGCGCATCGACAGGGGGAGAGACCCAGTACTTC
CDR3: CASSASTGGETQYF

J: TRBJ2-3
V: TRBV28
D: TRBD2
size: once
DNA: TGTGCCAGCAGACGGGGACTAGCGGGGCGGGCAGATACGCAGTATTTT
CDR3: CASRRGLAGRADTQYF

J: TRBJ1-1
V: TRBV21-1
D: NA
size: NA
DNA: TGTGCCAGCAGCAGGACAGGGTTCACCACTGAAGCTTTCTTT
CDR3: CASSRTGFTTEAFF

J: TRBJ2-1
V: TRBV6-6
D: TRBD2
size: once
DNA: TGTGCCAGCAGTCACTCGGTACAGCGGGGCAATGAGCAGTTCTTC
CDR3: CASSHSVQRGNEQFF

J: TRBJ2-7
V: TRBV9
D: NA
size: NA
DNA: TGTGCCAGCAGCTTCGGAGGGGGAGTGAACGACGAGCAGTACTTC
CDR3: CASSFGGGVNDEQYF

J: TRBJ2-2
V: TRBV7-2
D: NA
size: NA
DNA: TGTGCCAGCACCCGCACAGGGACCACCGGGGAGCTGTTTTTT
CDR3: CASTRTGTTGELFF

J: TRBJ2-7
V: TRBV10-1
D: NA
size: NA
DNA: TGCGCCAGCAGTGAGTCCGGCCACGAGCAGTACTTC
CDR3: CASSESGHEQYF

J: TRBJ1-1
V: TRBV29-1
D: NA
size: NA
DNA: TGCAGCGTTGCGGCGCCGGAGATTGAAGCTTTCTTT
CDR3: CSVAAPEIEAFF

J: TRBJ2-3
V: TRBV29-1
D: NA
size: NA
DNA: TGCAGCGCCCACGGGGATTTCACAGATACGCAGTATTTT
CDR3: CSAHGDFTDTQYF